Listed below are T cell receptor beta chains from one sample, sequenced in a study of cytomegalovirus exposure and HLA in healthy donors. Clones were read by immunoSEQ multiplex PCR, and TCRdb kept only the in-frame ones, dropping some. The sample comprises roughly 190,000 clones, over 65% of which are singletons, and over 1.5% rests with the top ten. Sequencing used PBMCs. All receptors derive from a woman in her twenties or thirties in good health and CMV-seronegative. CDR3s leave out the opening cysteine and the closing phenylalanine or tryptophan. Size values are once, few and many counts, or a class for expanded clones, and some rows have none.

j_call | clone_size | v_call | cdr3_aa
TRBJ2-2 | NA | TRBV7-3 | ASSAGRVGTGELF
TRBJ2-6 | NA | TRBV2 | ASRLGASGANVLT
TRBJ2-7 | few | TRBV4-2 | ASSQRQATYEQY
TRBJ2-7 | NA | TRBV7-8 | ASSLDFSGSSYEQY
TRBJ2-3 | NA | TRBV5-8 | ASLLLGGSPDTQY
TRBJ2-1 | NA | TRBV19 | ASSTPPTGGRYNEQF
TRBJ1-2 | NA | TRBV7-9 | ASSFVYGRSYGYT
TRBJ1-2 | NA | TRBV5-8 | ASSPGQGAIYGYT
TRBJ2-1 | NA | TRBV5-8 | ASSFDPSGRGGRTEQF
TRBJ1-6 | NA | TRBV2 | ASSEVRRNSPLH
TRBJ1-2 | once | TRBV5-4 | ASSHILEEGEGSHGYT
TRBJ2-7 | NA | TRBV19 | ASSFGLTYEQY
TRBJ2-5 | NA | TRBV6-1 | ATIDRRQETQY
TRBJ1-4 | few | TRBV7-2 | ASSSGGTGLVEKLF
TRBJ1-2 | NA | TRBV18 | ASSPPGGGYT
TRBJ2-7 | NA | TRBV10-3 | AIKPQPGTGNEQY
TRBJ2-3 | NA | TRBV9 | ASSVLGLLTDTQY
TRBJ2-7 | few | TRBV4-3 | ASSLAGDGHEQY
TRBJ2-3 | NA | TRBV18 | ASSTGLQLSDTQY
TRBJ1-2 | once | TRBV7-9 | ASSFDSFYGYT
TRBJ1-1 | NA | TRBV4-2 | ASSQDSVRTEAF
TRBJ1-2 | few | TRBV4-1 | AGSPGQGYGYT
TRBJ2-3 | few | TRBV4-2 | ASSQWFLAGDGTDTQY
TRBJ2-2 | NA | TRBV5-1 | ASSPGTGRTGELF
TRBJ2-5 | NA | TRBV4-1 | ASSQDLTGQGIQTQY
TRBJ2-1 | NA | TRBV10-2 | ASRGTTSGGRAEQF
TRBJ2-7 | NA | TRBV19 | ASKVSDSSYEQY
TRBJ1-2 | NA | TRBV23-1 | ASSQQFYGYT
TRBJ1-3 | few | TRBV18 | ASSPGTGTGNTIY
TRBJ1-5 | NA | TRBV10-2 | ASSHLGGPQH
TRBJ2-1 | NA | TRBV7-9 | ASSLAGERGYNEQF
TRBJ2-3 | once | TRBV15 | ATSRDHGDTQY
TRBJ2-7 | NA | TRBV11-2 | ASSWTGSSVEQY
TRBJ2-3 | NA | TRBV7-8 | ASSLGLVRGTDTQY
TRBJ2-3 | NA | TRBV18 | ASSGLSTDTQY
TRBJ1-2 | NA | TRBV30 | AWETGIRTYT
TRBJ1-2 | NA | TRBV9 | ASSVRGGGYT
TRBJ1-1 | NA | TRBV11-2 | ASSLGAILKRGNTEAF
TRBJ1-1 | NA | TRBV2 | ASRQVLHTEAF
TRBJ2-5 | few | TRBV5-1 | ASSLGGVAPRPETQY
TRBJ2-7 | NA | TRBV6-1 | ASSIGTGALYEQY
TRBJ2-5 | NA | TRBV7-2 | ASSFMSLETQY
TRBJ2-1 | NA | TRBV11-2 | ASSPDGRGGRQF
TRBJ2-7 | NA | TRBV5-4 | ASSIYRGLAVSYEQY
TRBJ2-1 | once | TRBV19 | AIGSYGNEQF
TRBJ1-1 | NA | TRBV5-4 | ASSLLMSGYTEAF
TRBJ1-2 | NA | TRBV5-1 | ASSARGQGYYGYT
TRBJ1-6 | NA | TRBV9 | ASSVATGGNSPLH
TRBJ1-2 | NA | TRBV18 | ASSPGQDYYGYT
TRBJ2-4 | NA | TRBV10-3 | AISDGTGIAKNIQY
TRBJ1-1 | NA | TRBV12-5 | ASGLRGSGGGEAF
TRBJ2-1 | NA | TRBV5-1 | ASSLTLPGVNEQF